The next 10 T cell receptor beta chains were all read from a single sample in a study of blood T cell repertoires in COVID-19. Only in-frame clones appear in the TCRdb table, and some are missing; sequencing was by immunoSEQ multiplex PCR. This table has roughly 92,000 clones, nearly 90% appearing once. Input material: peripheral blood. Receptor source: a woman aged 80 or over with active or convalescent COVID-19.

This clone is medium-sized within its sample. The J gene is TRBJ1-6, the V gene TRBV5-4; D not resolved. Trimming took off 2 bases at V and 8 bases at J, with 11 bases between the two ends. Germline loops: CDR1 SGHNT, CDR2 YYREEE (reference sequence). The CDR3 runs 14 residues. Written as DNA, the CDR3 is TGTGCCAGCAGCTTAGGACCCGGGGATTCACCCCTCCACTTT. Translated: CASSLGPGDSPLHF.

This sequence joins TRBV2 and TRBJ1-1, with 7 nucleotides matching TRBD1. Losses at the gene ends were 7 bases for V and 4 bases for J; bases not matched to a gene: 15. Germline V CDR1 and CDR2: SNHLY, FYNNEI. CDR3 length equals 16 residues. CDR3 loop: CASTQPPGGVGTEAFF. The CDR3 coding sequence is TGTGCCAGCACCCAACCCCCAGGGGGAGTCGGCACTGAAGCTTTCTTT.

J is TRBJ2-3 and V is TRBV18; 7 bases line up with TRBD2. V was pared by 2 bases and J by 4 bases, with 6 bases of the junction left unmatched. This CDR3 spans 15 amino acids. Per the germline V gene, CDR1 is KGHSH and CDR2 is LQKENI. CDR3 DNA sequence: TGTGCCAGCTCACCAGGACTAGGGGAGTCAGATACGCAGTATTTT. This encodes CASSPGLGESDTQYF.

The chain joins TRBV27 to TRBJ2-7; 14 bases are shared with TRBD2. Germline V gene lookup returns CDR1 MNHEY and CDR2 SMNVEV (reference sequence). V lost 5 bases to trimming and J lost 3 bases; unmatched junction nucleotides: 3. The CDR3 extends over 15 amino acids. CDR3 protein: CASSAGLAGDYEQYF. The CDR3 DNA sequence: TGTGCCAGCAGTGCGGGACTAGCGGGGGACTACGAGCAGTACTTC.

The J gene is TRBJ2-2, the V gene TRBV4-3; a weak D match, TRBD2 (5 bases). This CDR3 contains 17 residues. The germline V gene has CDR1 LGHNA and CDR2 YSLEER. V dropped 1 base and J dropped 3 bases, with 15 bases sitting between them. CDR3 region: CASSQGTRGWHTGELFF. The DNA for the CDR3 is TGCGCCAGCAGCCAAGGTACTAGAGGGTGGCACACCGGGGAGCTGTTTTTT.

This sequence joins TRBV18 and TRBJ2-7, with 10 bases that match TRBD2. V was pared by 6 bases and J by 5 bases, with 7 bases of the junction left unmatched. Germline CDR1 is KGHSH and CDR2 is LQKENI. The CDR3 runs 14 residues. The chain's CDR3 is CASSPSGRDNEQYF. For the CDR3, the DNA is TGTGCCAGCTCTCCGAGCGGGAGGGACAACGAGCAGTACTTC.

V usage is TRBV6-5 and J usage is TRBJ1-1; D not certain. Per germline, CDR1 MNHEY and CDR2 SVGAGI. The V end was cut by 7 bases, the J end by 6 bases, with 9 bases between. CDR3 length: 11 residues. The CDR3 DNA reads as TGTGCCAGCAAAGAGGTCGCTGAAGCTTTCTTT. Translated: CASKEVAEAFF.

The rearrangement links TRBV21-1 to TRBJ1-1. TRBV21-1 is noted as a pseudogene. The CDR3 has 13 amino acids. CDR3 region: CASSKNKNTEAFF. The CDR3 DNA reads as TGTGCCAGCAGCAAAAATAAGAACACTGAAGCTTTCTTT.

The sample holds a few counts of this clone. This chain uses TRBV29-1 with TRBJ1-2; tentatively, D is TRBD1 (5 bases). Germline CDR1 reads SQVTM; CDR2 reads ANQGSEA. V dropped 4 bases and J dropped 6 bases, with 15 bases sitting between them. This CDR3 contains 13 residues. The CDR3 region has the DNA TGCAGCGTTGTCTGGACACTAACCCATGGCTACACCTTC. This translates into CSVVWTLTHGYTF.

The chain joins TRBV7-2 to TRBJ2-2; D gene ambiguous. V lost 5 bases and J 1 base, leaving 5 bases between the germline ends. Per the germline V gene, CDR1 is SGHTA and CDR2 is FQGNSA. The CDR3 contains 13 residues. Here the CDR3 reads CASSTQNTGELFF. The CDR3 bases are TGTGCCAGCAGCACTCAGAACACCGGGGAGCTGTTTTTT. The whole variable domain, remainder taken from reference TRBV7-2 and TRBJ2-2, is GAGVSQSPSNKVTEKGKDVELRCDPISGHTALYWYRQSLGQGLEFLIYFQGNSAPDKSGLPSDRFSAERTGGSVSTLTIQRTQQEDSAVYLCASSTQNTGELFFGEGSRLTVL.